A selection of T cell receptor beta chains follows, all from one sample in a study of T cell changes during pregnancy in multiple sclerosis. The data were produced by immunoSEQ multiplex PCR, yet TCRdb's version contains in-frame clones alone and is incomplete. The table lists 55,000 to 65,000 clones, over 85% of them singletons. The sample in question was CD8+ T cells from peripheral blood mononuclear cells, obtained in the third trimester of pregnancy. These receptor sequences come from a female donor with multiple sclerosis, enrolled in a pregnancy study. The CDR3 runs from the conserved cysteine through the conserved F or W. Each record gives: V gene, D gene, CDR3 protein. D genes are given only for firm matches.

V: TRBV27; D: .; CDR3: CASSLRGGKEFF
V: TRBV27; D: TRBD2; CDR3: CASRTATSVSYNEQFF
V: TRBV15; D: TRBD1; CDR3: CATSRNRGGQPQHF
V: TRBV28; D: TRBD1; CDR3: CASSSGQGAGNTIYF
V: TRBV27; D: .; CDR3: CASSLGLGDEQFF
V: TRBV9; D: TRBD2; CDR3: CASSPVAGLALIEQFF
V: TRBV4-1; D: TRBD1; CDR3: CASSQGQGAWETQYF
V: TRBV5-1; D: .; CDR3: CASSLAVANTGELFF
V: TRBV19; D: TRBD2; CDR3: CASSIVPLGAGGPNEQFF
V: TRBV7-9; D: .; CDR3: CASSPGVNQPQHF
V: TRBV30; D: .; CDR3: CAWSGYEQYF
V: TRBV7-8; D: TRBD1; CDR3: CASSETGGPQHF
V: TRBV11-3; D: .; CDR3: CASSRGGSGELFF
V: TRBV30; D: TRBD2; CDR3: CAWSVKLAGGLVDTQYF
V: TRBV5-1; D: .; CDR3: CASTPVGTGANYGYTF
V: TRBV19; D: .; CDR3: CASSPGRTEAFF
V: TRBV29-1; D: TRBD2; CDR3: CSVEERGGRSNEQYF
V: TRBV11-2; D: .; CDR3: CASSPPSRYEQYF
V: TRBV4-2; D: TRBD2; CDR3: CASSQALAGGPGTGELFF
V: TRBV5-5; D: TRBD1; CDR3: CASSDGTGYEQYF